The 10 T cell receptor beta chains reported below all come from one sample, sequenced in a study of T cell responses to AZD1222 COVID-19 vaccine. Repertoires were generated with immunoSEQ multiplex PCR, while TCRdb's copy carries only in-frame clones and drops some. The sample yields some 130,000 clones, 88% seen once. The material sequenced was peripheral blood, taken on day 0 of AZD1222 vaccination. Every receptor here comes from an adult in good health.

The CDR3 nucleotides are TGTGCCAGCAGTTCTCCCGGGACAGGGGGCGGTCAGCCCCAGCATTTT. Protein sequence: CASSSPGTGGGQPQHF. This sequence joins TRBV28 and TRBJ1-5; 12 positions match TRBD1. V lost 4 bases to trimming and J lost 6 bases; unmatched junction nucleotides: 7. Germline V CDR1 and CDR2: MDHEN, SYDVKM. The CDR3 totals 16 residues. Together with reference TRBV28 and TRBJ1-5, the CDR3 gives the full variable domain: DVKVTQSSRYLVKRTGEKVFLECVQDMDHENMFWYRQDPGLGLRLIYFSYDVKMKEKGDIPEGYSVSREKKERFSLILESASTNQTSMYLCASSSPGTGGGQPQHFGDGTRLSIL.

The chain couples TRBV7-9 to TRBJ2-7; 10 bases map to TRBD1. Germline V gene lookup returns CDR1 SEHNR and CDR2 FQNEAQ (reference sequence). The CDR3 consists of 14 residues. V lost 7 bases, J lost 2 bases, and 5 bases stayed unmatched. The chain's CDR3 is CASIPGTGAYEQYF. The CDR3 nucleotides read TGTGCCAGCATCCCCGGGACAGGGGCCTACGAGCAGTACTTC.

The J gene is TRBJ1-1, the V gene TRBV5-1; D call uncertain. V was pared by 4 bases and J by 0 bases, with 10 bases between. The CDR3 covers 14 residues. Germline CDR1 and CDR2: SGHRS and YFSETQ. The CDR3 spells CASSREHMNTEAFF. The CDR3 coding sequence is TGCGCCAGCAGCCGGGAGCATATGAACACTGAAGCTTTCTTT. The full variable domain, with the rest looked up from reference TRBV5-1 and TRBJ1-1, is KAGVTQTPRYLIKTRGQQVTLSCSPISGHRSVSWYQQTPGQGLQFLFEYFSETQRNKGNFPGRFSGRQFSNSRSEMNVSTLELGDSALYLCASSREHMNTEAFFGQGTRLTVV.

CDR3 loop: CASSRAGFSRRIGAYEQYF. The CDR3 nucleotides are TGTGCCAGCAGCCGCGCCGGCTTTTCGAGACGCATAGGGGCCTACGAGCAGTACTTC. The rearrangement links TRBV3-1 (or the pseudogene TRBV3-2) to TRBJ2-7; D might be TRBD1 (5 bases). Germline CDR1 reads LGHDT; CDR2 reads YNNKEL (reference sequence). This CDR3 contains 19 residues. Between the trimmed V and J ends, which lost 4 bases and 2 bases, there was a span of 27 bases.

The gene calls are TRBV7-2 and TRBJ2-7, with 9 nucleotides matching TRBD2. V was pared by 5 bases and J by 4 bases, with 6 bases of the junction left unmatched. This CDR3 spans 14 amino acids. Per germline, CDR1 SGHTA and CDR2 FQGNSA. CDR3 sequence: CASSRRTSVYEQYF. CDR3 in DNA: TGTGCCAGCAGCCGCCGGACTAGCGTATACGAGCAGTACTTC.

This clone was observed a few times. The chain is built from TRBV4-3 and TRBJ2-1; D perhaps matches TRBD1 (6 bases). Trimming stripped 3 bases from V and 0 bases from J, with 12 bases between. The CDR3 is 16 amino acids. CDR1 is LGHNA, CDR2 YSLEER, per germline. CDR3 sequence: CASSQALGGSYNEQFF. The CDR3 DNA is TGCGCCAGCAGCCAGGCACTAGGGGGCTCCTACAATGAGCAGTTCTTC.

This chain uses TRBV6-5 with TRBJ1-1; D is unresolved. CDR1 is MNHEY and CDR2 is SVGAGI in the germline V gene. The CDR3 is made up of 14 amino acids. The ends were cut back, 5 bases at V and 1 base at J, with 11 bases in the middle. The CDR3 is CASSLIGANTEAFF. The CDR3 nucleotides are TGTGCCAGCAGTCTAATTGGAGCGAACACTGAAGCTTTCTTT.

Notes on this clone: The sample carries other DNA sequences with the same CDR3. The chain joins TRBV3-1 (or the pseudogene TRBV3-2) to TRBJ2-7, with D perhaps matching TRBD1 (6 bases). Trimming shortened V by 4 bases and J by 1 base, and 8 bases separated the two germline ends. Germline lookup yields CDR1 LGHDT and CDR2 YNNKEL (reference sequence). The length of the CDR3 is 13 residues. The CDR3 region has the DNA TGTGCCAGCAGCCGTGGACAGTCCTACGAGCAGTACTTC. As protein: CASSRGQSYEQYF.

The chain employs TRBV6-5 and TRBJ1-2, with D possibly being TRBD1 (5 bases). The ends were cut back, 5 bases at V and 8 bases at J, with 18 bases in the middle. Germline values: CDR1 MNHEY, CDR2 SVGAGI. The CDR3 sequence is 14 residues long. CDR3 in DNA: TGTGCCAGCAGTCCCGTCAGACGACGGGGCGGCTACACCTTC. It codes for CASSPVRRRGGYTF.

This clone was recorded only once. This chain links TRBV7-2 with TRBJ2-2; 16 bases map to TRBD2. The germline gives CDR1 SGHTA, CDR2 FQGNSA. Trimming at V came to 5 bases and at J to 5 bases, leaving 11 bases not matched to a gene. CDR3 length equals 19 residues. In nucleotides, the CDR3 is TGTGCCAGCAGCCCCCAACCGGGACTAGCGGGAGGGCGGACCGGGGAGCTGTTTTTT. Encoded protein: CASSPQPGLAGGRTGELFF.